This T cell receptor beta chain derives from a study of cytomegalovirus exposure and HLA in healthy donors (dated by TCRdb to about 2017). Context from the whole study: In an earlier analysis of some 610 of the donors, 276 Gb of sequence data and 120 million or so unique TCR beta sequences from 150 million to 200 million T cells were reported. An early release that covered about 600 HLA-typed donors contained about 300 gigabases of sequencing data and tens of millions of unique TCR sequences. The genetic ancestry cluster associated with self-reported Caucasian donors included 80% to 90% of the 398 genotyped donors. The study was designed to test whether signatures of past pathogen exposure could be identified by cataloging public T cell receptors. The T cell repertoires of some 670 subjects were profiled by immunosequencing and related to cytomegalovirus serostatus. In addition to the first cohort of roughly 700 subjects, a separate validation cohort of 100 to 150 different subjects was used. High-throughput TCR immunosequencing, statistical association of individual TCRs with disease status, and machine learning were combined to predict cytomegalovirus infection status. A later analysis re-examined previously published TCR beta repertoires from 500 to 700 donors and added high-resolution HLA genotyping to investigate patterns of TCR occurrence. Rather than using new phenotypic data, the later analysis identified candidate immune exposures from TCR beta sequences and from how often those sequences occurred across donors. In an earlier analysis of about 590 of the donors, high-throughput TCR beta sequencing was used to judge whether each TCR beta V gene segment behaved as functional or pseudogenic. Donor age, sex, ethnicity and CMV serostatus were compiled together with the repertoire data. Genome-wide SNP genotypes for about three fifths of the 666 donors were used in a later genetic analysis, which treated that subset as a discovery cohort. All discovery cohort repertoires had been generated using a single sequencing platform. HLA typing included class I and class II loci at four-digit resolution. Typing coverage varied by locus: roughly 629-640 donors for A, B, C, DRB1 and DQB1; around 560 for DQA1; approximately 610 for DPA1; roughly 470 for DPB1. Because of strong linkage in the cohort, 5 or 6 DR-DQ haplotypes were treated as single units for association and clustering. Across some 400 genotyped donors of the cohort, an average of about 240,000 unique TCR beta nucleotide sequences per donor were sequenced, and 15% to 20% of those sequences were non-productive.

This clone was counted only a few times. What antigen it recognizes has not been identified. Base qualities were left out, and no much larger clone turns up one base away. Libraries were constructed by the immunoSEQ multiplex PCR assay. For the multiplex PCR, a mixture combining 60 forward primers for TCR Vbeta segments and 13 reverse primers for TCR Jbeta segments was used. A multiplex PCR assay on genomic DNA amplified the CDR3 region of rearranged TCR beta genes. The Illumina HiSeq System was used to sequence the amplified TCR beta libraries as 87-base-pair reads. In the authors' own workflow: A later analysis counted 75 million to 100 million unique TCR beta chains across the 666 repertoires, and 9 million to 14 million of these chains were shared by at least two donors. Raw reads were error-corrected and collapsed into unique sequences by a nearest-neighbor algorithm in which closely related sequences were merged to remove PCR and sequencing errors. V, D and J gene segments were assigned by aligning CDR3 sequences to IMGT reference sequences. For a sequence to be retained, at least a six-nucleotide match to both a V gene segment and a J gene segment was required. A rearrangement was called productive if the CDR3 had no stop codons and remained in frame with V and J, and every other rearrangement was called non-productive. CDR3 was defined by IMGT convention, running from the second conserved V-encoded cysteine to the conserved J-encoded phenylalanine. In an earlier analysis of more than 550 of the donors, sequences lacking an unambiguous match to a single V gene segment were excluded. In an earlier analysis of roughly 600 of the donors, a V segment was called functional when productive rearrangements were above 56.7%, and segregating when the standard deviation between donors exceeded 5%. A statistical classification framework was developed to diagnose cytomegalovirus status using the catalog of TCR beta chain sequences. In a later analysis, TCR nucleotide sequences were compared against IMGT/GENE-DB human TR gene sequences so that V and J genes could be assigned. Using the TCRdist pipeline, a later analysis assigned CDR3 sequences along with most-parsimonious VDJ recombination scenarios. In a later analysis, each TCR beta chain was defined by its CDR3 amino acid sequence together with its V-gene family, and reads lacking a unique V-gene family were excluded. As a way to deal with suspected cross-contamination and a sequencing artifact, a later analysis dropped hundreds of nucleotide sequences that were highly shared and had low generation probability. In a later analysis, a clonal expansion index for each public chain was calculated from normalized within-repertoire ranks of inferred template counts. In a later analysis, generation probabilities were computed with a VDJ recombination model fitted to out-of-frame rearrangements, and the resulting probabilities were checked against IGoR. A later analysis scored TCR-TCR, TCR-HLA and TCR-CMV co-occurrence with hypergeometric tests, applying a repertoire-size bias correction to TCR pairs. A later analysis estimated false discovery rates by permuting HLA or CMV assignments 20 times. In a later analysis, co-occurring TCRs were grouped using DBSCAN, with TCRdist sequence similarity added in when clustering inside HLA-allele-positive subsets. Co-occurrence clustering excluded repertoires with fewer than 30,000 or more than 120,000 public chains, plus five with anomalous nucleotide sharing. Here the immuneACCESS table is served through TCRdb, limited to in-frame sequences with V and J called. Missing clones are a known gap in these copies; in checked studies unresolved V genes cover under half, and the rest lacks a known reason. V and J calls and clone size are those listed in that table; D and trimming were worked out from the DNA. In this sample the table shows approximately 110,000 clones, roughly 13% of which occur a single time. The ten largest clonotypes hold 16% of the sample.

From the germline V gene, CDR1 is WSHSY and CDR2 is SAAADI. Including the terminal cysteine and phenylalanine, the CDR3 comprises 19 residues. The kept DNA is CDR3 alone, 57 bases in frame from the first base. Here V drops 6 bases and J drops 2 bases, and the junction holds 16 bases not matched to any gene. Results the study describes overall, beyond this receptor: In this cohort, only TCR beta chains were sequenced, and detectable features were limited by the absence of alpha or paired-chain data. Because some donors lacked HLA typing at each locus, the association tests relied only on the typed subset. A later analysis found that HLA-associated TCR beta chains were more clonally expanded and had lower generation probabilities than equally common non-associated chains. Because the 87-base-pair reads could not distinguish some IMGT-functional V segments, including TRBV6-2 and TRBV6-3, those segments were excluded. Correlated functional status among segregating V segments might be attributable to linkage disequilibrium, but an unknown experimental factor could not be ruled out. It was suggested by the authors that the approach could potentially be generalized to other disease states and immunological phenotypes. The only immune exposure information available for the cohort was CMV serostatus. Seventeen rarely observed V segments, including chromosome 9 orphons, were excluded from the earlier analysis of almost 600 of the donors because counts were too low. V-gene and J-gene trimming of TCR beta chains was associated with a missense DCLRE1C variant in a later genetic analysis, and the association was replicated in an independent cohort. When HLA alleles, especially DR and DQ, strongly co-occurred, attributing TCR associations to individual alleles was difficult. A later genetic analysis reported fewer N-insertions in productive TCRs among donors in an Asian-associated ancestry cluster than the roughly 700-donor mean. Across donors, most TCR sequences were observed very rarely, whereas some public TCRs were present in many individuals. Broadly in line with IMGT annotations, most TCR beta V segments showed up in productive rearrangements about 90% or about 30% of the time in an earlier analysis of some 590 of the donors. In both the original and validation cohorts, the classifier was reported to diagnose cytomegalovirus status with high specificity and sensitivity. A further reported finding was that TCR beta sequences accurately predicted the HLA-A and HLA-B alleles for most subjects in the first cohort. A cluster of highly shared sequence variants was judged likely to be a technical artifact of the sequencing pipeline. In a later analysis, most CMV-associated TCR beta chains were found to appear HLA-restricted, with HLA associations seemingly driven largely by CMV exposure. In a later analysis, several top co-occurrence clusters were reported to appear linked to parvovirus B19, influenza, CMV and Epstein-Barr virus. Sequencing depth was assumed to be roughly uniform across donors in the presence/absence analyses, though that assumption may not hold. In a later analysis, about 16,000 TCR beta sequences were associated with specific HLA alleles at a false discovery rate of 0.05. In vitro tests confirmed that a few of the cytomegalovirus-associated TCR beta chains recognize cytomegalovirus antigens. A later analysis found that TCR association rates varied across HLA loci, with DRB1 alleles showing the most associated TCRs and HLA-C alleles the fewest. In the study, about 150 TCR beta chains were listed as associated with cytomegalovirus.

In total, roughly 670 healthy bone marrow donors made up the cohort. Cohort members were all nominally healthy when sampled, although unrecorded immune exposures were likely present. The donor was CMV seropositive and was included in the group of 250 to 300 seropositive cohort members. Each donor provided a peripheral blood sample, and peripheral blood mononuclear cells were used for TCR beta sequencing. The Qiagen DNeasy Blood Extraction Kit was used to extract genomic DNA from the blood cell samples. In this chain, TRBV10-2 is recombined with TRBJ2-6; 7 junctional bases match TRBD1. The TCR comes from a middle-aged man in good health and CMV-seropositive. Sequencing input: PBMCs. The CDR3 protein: CASRSLSRTGETGANVLTF. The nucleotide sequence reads TGCGCCAGCAGATCGCTAAGTCGGACAGGAGAAACTGGGGCCAACGTCCTGACTTTC.